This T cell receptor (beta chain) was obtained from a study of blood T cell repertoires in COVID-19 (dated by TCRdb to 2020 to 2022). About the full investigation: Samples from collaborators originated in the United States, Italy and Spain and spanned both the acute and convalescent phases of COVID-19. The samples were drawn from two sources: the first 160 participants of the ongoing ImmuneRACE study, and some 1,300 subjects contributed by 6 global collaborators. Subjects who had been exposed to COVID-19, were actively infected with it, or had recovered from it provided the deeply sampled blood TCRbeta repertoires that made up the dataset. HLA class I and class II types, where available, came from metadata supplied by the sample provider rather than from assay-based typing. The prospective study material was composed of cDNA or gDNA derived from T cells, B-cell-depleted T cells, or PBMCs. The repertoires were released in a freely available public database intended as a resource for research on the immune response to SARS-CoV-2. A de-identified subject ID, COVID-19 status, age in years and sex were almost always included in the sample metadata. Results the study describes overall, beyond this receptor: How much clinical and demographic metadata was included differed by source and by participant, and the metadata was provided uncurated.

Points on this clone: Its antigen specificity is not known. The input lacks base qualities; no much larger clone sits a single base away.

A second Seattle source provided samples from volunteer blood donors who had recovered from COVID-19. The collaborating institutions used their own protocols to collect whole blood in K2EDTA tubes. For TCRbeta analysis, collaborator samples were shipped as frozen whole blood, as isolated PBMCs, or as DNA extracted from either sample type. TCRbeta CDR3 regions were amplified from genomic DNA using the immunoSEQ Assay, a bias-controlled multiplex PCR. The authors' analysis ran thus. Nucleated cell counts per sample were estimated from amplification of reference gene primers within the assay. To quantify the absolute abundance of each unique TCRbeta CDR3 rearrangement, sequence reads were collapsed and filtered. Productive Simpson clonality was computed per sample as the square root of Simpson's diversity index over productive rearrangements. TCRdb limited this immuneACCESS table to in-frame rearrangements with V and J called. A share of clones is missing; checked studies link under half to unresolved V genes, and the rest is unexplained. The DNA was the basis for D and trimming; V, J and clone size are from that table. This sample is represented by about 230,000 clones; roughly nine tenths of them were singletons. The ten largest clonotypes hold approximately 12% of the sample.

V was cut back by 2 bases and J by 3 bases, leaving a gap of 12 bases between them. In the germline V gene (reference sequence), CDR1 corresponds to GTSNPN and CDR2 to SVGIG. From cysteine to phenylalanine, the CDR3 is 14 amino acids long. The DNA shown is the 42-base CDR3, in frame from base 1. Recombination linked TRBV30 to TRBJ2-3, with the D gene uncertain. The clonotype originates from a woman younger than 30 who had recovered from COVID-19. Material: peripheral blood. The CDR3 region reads CAWSTLTVTDTQYF. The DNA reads TGTGCCTGGAGTACACTCACAGTTACAGATACGCAGTATTTT.